This T cell receptor (beta chain) came from a study of T-cell reconstitution after alpha-beta-depleted transplantation in children. General study points: Reported findings indicate that, about two months after transplant, alpha-beta T cells came from several hundred expanded clones, which were derived from non-depleted graft cells. Newly generated T cells supplied most T-cell counts and diversity one year post-transplant.

This clonotype has just a few counts. Its antigen is unidentified. The authors prepared the TCRbeta library with unique molecular identifiers. TCRdb used MiXCR to reprocess the PCR reads, holding one entry per CDR3 protein. The repertoire holds around 700,000 distinct CDR3 sequences, with approximately 14% as singletons. The clonotype originates from a girl aged 2-10 years with congenital amegakaryocytic thrombocytopenia, due to receive a stem cell transplant. The sample consisted of PBMCs, taken before TCRalphabeta/CD19-depleted stem cell transplant.

CDR3 bases: TGTGCCAGCAGCTCCAGCTGGGGACTAGCGTCGGGAGAGATCCAAGATACGCAGTATTTT. The encoded protein is CASSSSWGLASGEIQDTQYF. The chain combines TRBV7-9 with TRBJ2-3, with 10 bases aligning to TRBD2. Looked up from germline, CDR1 is SEHNR and CDR2 is FQNEAQ (reference sequence). This CDR3 has 20 amino acids. V dropped 4 bases and J dropped 5; count of bases not matched to a gene: 21. Looking up the rest from reference TRBV7-9 and TRBJ2-3 gives the full variable domain: DTGVSQNPRHKITKRGQNVTFRCDPISEHNRLYWYRQTLGQGPEFLTYFQNEAQLEKSRLLSDRFSAERPKGSFSTLEIQRTEQGDSAMYLCASSSSWGLASGEIQDTQYFGPGTRLTVL.